Listed here are 5 T cell receptor beta chains from one sample, sequenced in a study of blood T cell repertoires in COVID-19. Sequenced by immunoSEQ multiplex PCR; TCRdb stores in-frame clones only, minus some. Of over 95,000 clones in the sample, around 89% are singletons; the top ten hold roughly 19%. Sequenced: peripheral blood. The source is a human donor with acute or convalescent COVID-19. The donor label of this sample is uncertain.

In its sample, this clone was seen once. V usage is TRBV5-1 and J usage is TRBJ2-1, with D tentatively TRBD1 (6 bases). Trimming stripped 0 bases from V and 5 bases from J, with 9 bases between. Germline CDR1 and CDR2: SGHRS and YFSETQ. CDR3 length: 14 residues. The CDR3 DNA sequence: TGCGCCAGCAGCTTGGGGACAGCCAACAATGAGCAGTTCTTC. Its protein is CASSLGTANNEQFF.

This chain connects TRBV29-1 to TRBJ1-2; 8 bases map to TRBD1. The V segment lost 6 bases and the J segment 5 bases; nucleotides outside the gene matches: 11. This CDR3 spans 14 amino acids. Germline CDR1 is SQVTM and CDR2 is ANQGSEA. CDR3 sequence: CSVPLWTGSYGYTF. CDR3 DNA sequence: TGCAGCGTCCCCCTTTGGACAGGGAGTTATGGCTACACCTTC.

The rearrangement joins TRBV5-1 to TRBJ1-2; D remains unclear. From germline, CDR1 is SGHRS and CDR2 YFSETQ. This CDR3 contains 14 residues. V was pared by 0 bases and J by 3 bases, with 9 bases between. CDR3 in amino acids: CASSLDGGYYGYTF. CDR3 DNA: TGCGCCAGCAGCTTGGACGGCGGGTACTATGGCTACACCTTC.

V and J are TRBV18 and TRBJ1-2, with 7 bases fitting TRBD1. The CDR3 is 15 residues long. CDR1 is KGHSH and CDR2 is LQKENI in the germline V gene. V dropped 3 bases and J dropped 4; count of bases not matched to a gene: 8. The CDR3 DNA reads as TGTGCCAGCTCACCCGGGACAGATGGTACCTATGGCTACACCTTC. Translating gives CASSPGTDGTYGYTF.

This chain links TRBV7-9 with TRBJ2-2; 9 nucleotides line up with TRBD1. The CDR3 sequence is 16 residues long. Germline V CDR1 and CDR2: SEHNR, FQNEAQ (reference sequence). Trimming removed 4 bases from V and 6 bases from J; junction bases left unmatched: 9. This CDR3 is CASSSWGQGRAGELFF. The CDR3 region has the DNA TGTGCCAGCAGCTCCTGGGGACAGGGACGGGCCGGGGAGCTGTTTTTT.